This T cell receptor beta chain came from a study of cytomegalovirus exposure and HLA in healthy donors. As for the study in general: Prior work identified some 120 million unique TCR beta sequences in approximately 200 million T cells. The study's early data release held roughly 91 million unique TCRs from HLA-typed donors. Findings of the study overall: TCR beta chains numbering under 200 were designated cytomegalovirus-associated. Follow-up analysis later connected one missense variant in DCLRE1C with trimming of TCR beta V- and J-genes.

With 60 Vbeta and 13 Jbeta primers, the PCR was carried out. Data came from immunoSEQ multiplex PCR; TCRdb stores just in-frame clones and leaves some out. The table records 200,000 to 250,000 clones, more than 75% of them present only once. Concerning this clone itself: The target antigen is unknown.

The V and J ends lost 4 bases and 1 base respectively, with 15 bases between them. CDR1 and CDR2 from the germline V gene are MDHEN and SYDVKM. The CDR3 is 16 amino acids. The chain carries TRBV28 and TRBJ2-3; D unclear. The sequenced material came from PBMCs. This receptor was identified in a male donor in good health and CMV-seronegative. As DNA, the CDR3 is TGTGCCAGCAGTTCCCACTACCAACGAGGCACAGATACGCAGTATTTT. It codes for CASSSHYQRGTDTQYF.